The 18 T cell receptor beta chains below come from one sample, sequenced in a study of molecular identifiers for immune sequencing clone quantification (dated by TCRdb to the late 2010s). Libraries were built with PCR. Instrument used: Illumina HiSeq 4000. Using fastp at Q25 and MiXCR, TCRdb reprocessed the public reads and kept productive beta chains. Rows are unified per CDR3 protein, each entry keeping the most common DNA and genes. In this sample the table shows under 650,000 distinct CDR3 sequences, about 20% of which occur a single time. Clones ranked in the top ten supply under 0.95% of the sample. Sequences were obtained from naive CD8+ T cells from blood, with Jurkat cell RNA spiked in. Per the publication, the cell subset or site label means: FACS-sorted CD8+CD4-CCR7+CD45RA+ naive T cells. These TCRs come from a human donor in good health. Some libraries in this study had Jurkat cell RNA spiked in.

This clonotype showed up just a few times. The gene calls are TRBV10-2 and TRBJ1-6; no clear D. Germline CDR1 WSHSY, CDR2 SAAADI. V was pared by 4 bases and J by 8 bases, with 9 bases between. The CDR3 loop spans 13 amino acids. CDR3 residues: CASSGAGHSPLHF. The CDR3 DNA sequence: TGCGCCAGCAGTGGCGCAGGTCATTCACCCCTCCACTTT.

Only a few counts were recorded for this clonotype. A much larger clone differs from this one at a single base, so this may be a read error. This chain's CDR3 is CAGSYTSGPDEQFF. The CDR3 DNA reads as TGTGCCGGCAGTTATACTAGCGGGCCGGATGAGCAGTTCTTC. J is TRBJ2-1 and V is TRBV6-5, with 9 bases matching TRBD2. The CDR3 sequence is 14 residues long. Germline V gives CDR1 MNHEY, CDR2 SVGAGI.

This clonotype showed up just a few times. The chain joins TRBV9 to TRBJ2-3; D may be TRBD2 (5 bases). Trimming took 4 bases from V and 6 from J, leaving 18 bases between them. The CDR3 spans 15 residues. From germline, CDR1 is SGDLS and CDR2 YYNGEE. CDR3 protein: CASSLSGAVGDTQYF. Written as DNA, the CDR3 is TGTGCCAGCAGCCTAAGTGGAGCGGTGGGCGATACGCAGTATTTT.

This clonotype turned up a few times. Here the CDR3 reads CASGLVWDSSSYNEQFF. The CDR3 DNA is TGTGCTAGTGGTTTGGTTTGGGACAGCAGCTCCTACAATGAGCAGTTCTTC. The rearrangement uses TRBV12-5 and TRBJ2-1, with 7 positions matching TRBD1. V lost 0 bases to trimming and J lost 0 bases; unmatched junction nucleotides: 5. Germline V gives CDR1 LGHNT, CDR2 FRNRAP. The CDR3 covers 17 residues.

This clonotype came up many times. The chain combines TRBV6-5 with TRBJ2-5; 8 bases are shared with TRBD1. The CDR3 consists of 11 residues. Per the germline V gene, CDR1 is MNHEY and CDR2 is SVGAGI. After removal of 4 bases from V and 12 bases from J, the junction contained 4 bases not matched to a gene. The DNA of the CDR3 is TGTGCCAGCAGTTCCGCGACAGGGGAGTACTTC. Amino acids: CASSSATGEYF.

This clonotype was counted between two and nine times. One end of the junction varies from germline; a read error may be responsible. The genes are TRBV19 and TRBJ2-7; TRBD1 matches at 9 bases. Per germline, CDR1 LNHDA and CDR2 SQIVND (reference sequence). The CDR3 has 13 residues. In DNA form, the CDR3 reads TGTGCCAGTAGCATAGGACAGGGGAACGAGCAGTACTTC. Its translation: CASSIGQGNEQYF.

This clonotype has a count of ten or more. The chain couples TRBV7-2 to TRBJ1-5; D possibly corresponds to TRBD1 (5 bases). The CDR3 has 15 residues. Germline V lookup: CDR1 SGHTA, CDR2 FQGNSA. The ends were cut back, 1 base at V and 0 bases at J, with 7 bases in the middle. CDR3 in DNA: TGTGCCAGCAGCTTAGGACAGAATAGCAATCAGCCCCAGCATTTT. The encoded protein is CASSLGQNSNQPQHF.

The CDR3 spells CASSPDDKIARQVGGYGYTF. For the CDR3, the DNA is TGTGCCAGCAGCCCCGACGATAAGATTGCCCGACAGGTTGGGGGCTATGGCTACACCTTC. The J gene is TRBJ1-2, the V gene TRBV9, with D perhaps matching TRBD1 (6 bases). V was pared by 4 bases and J by 4 bases, with 32 bases between. Germline-derived CDR1 and CDR2 are SGDLS and YYNGEE. The CDR3 covers 20 residues.

This clonotype has a count of ten or more. The V and J genes are TRBV30 and TRBJ2-5; D gene unclear. The CDR3 has 13 amino acids. V gave up 3 bases and J gave up 2 bases, with 10 bases separating them. Per germline, CDR1 GTSNPN and CDR2 SVGIG (reference sequence). The CDR3 coding sequence is TGTGCCTGGAGCTCATGGGGTCAAGAGACCCAGTACTTC. It codes for CAWSSWGQETQYF.

This clonotype was counted ten times or more. CDR3 DNA: TGTGCCAGCAGCTTAGCGTTGGACGGCCGTACAACTAATGAAAAACTGTTTTTT. Its protein is CASSLALDGRTTNEKLFF. The chain joins TRBV7-9 to TRBJ1-4; D gene uncertain. The CDR3 is 18 amino acids. V lost 0 bases and J 0 bases, leaving 14 bases between the germline ends. CDR1 and CDR2 from the germline V gene are SEHNR and FQNEAQ (reference sequence). The variable domain in full, completed from reference TRBV7-9 and TRBJ1-4, reads DTGVSQNPRHKITKRGQNVTFRCDPISEHNRLYWYRQTLGQGPEFLTYFQNEAQLEKSRLLSDRFSAERPKGSFSTLEIQRTEQGDSAMYLCASSLALDGRTTNEKLFFGSGTQLSVL.

This clonotype was observed a handful of times. The chain has TRBV6-5 and TRBJ2-5, with 11 bases fitting TRBD2. Trimming at V came to 3 bases and at J to 5 bases, leaving 5 bases not matched to a gene. The CDR3 is 15 amino acids. The germline V gene encodes CDR1 MNHEY and CDR2 SVGAGI. The CDR3 reads CASSYSGGARETQYF. DNA of the CDR3: TGTGCCAGCAGTTATAGCGGGGGGGCTCGGGAGACCCAGTACTTC.

In its sample, this clonotype was seen many times. This rearrangement joins TRBV2 to TRBJ2-4, with 10 nucleotides matching TRBD2. V shed 5 bases and J 5 bases; nucleotides not matched to a gene: 12. Germline V gives CDR1 SNHLY, CDR2 FYNNEI. The CDR3 extends over 17 amino acids. The CDR3 DNA sequence: TGTGCCAGCAGTTCCCATCTAGCGGGAGTTGAGGAAAACATTCAGTACTTC. This encodes CASSSHLAGVEENIQYF.

V usage is TRBV6-1 and J usage is TRBJ1-4; D gene unclear. V shed 4 bases and J shed 8 bases, with 23 bases lying between them. Germline CDR1 and CDR2: MNHNS and SASEGT. This CDR3 spans 17 amino acids. For the CDR3, the DNA is TGTGCCAGCAGTGGCCTCCCGGACGGCTATAATTGGGAAAAACTGTTTTTT. As protein: CASSGLPDGYNWEKLFF.

J is TRBJ2-3 and V is TRBV27; D is ambiguous. V gave up 4 bases and J gave up 0 bases, with 11 bases separating them. The CDR3 contains 15 residues. CDR1 and CDR2 from the germline V gene are MNHEY and SMNVEV (reference sequence). CDR3 protein: CASSYLGGSTDTQYF. The CDR3 nucleotides read TGTGCCAGCAGTTACTTGGGTGGTAGCACAGATACGCAGTATTTT.

The sample holds many counts of this clonotype. The chain is built from TRBV7-6 and TRBJ2-7; 8 bases are shared with TRBD1. CDR1 and CDR2 (germline): SGHVS, FNYEAQ. The trim removed 3 bases at V and 2 bases at J, leaving 6 bases unmatched. The length of the CDR3 is 15 residues. CDR3 bases: TGTGCCAGCAGCTTGGGACAGGCCCCAGCCTACGAGCAGTACTTC. It is translated as CASSLGQAPAYEQYF.

Of note for this clonotype: It may be a read error: a sequence one base away is much more abundant. The gene calls are TRBV7-9 and TRBJ2-5; D may be TRBD1 (5 bases). The CDR3 covers 15 residues. The V gene's germline CDR1 is SEHNR and CDR2 FQNEAQ (reference sequence). DNA of the CDR3: TGTGCCAGCAGCTTAGAGATCGACAGACAAGAGACCAAGTACTTC. Translated: CASSLEIDRQETKYF.

With regard to this clonotype: This may come from a read error, since a much larger clone is one base off. The final CDR3 position lacks the conserved phenylalanine or tryptophan, pointing to a likely read error. This chain links TRBV10-3 with TRBJ1-5, with D unresolved. The germline V gene has CDR1 ENHRY and CDR2 SYGVKD. CDR3 size: 14 residues. Trimming removed 10 bases from V and 7 bases from J, with 20 bases in between. The CDR3 sequence is CATAPAGSGQPQHL. CDR3 in DNA: TGTGCCACCGCACCCGCAGGCTCAGGCCAGCCCCAGCATCTT.

This clonotype was detected many times. This sequence joins TRBV5-6 and TRBJ2-1; no clear D. Between the trimmed V and J ends, which lost 5 bases and 4 bases, there was a span of 13 bases. The germline gives CDR1 SGHDT, CDR2 YYEEEE. The CDR3 runs to 14 residues. The CDR3 here is CASSYYLEYNEQFF. The CDR3 coding sequence is TGTGCCAGCAGTTACTATCTTGAGTACAATGAGCAGTTCTTC.